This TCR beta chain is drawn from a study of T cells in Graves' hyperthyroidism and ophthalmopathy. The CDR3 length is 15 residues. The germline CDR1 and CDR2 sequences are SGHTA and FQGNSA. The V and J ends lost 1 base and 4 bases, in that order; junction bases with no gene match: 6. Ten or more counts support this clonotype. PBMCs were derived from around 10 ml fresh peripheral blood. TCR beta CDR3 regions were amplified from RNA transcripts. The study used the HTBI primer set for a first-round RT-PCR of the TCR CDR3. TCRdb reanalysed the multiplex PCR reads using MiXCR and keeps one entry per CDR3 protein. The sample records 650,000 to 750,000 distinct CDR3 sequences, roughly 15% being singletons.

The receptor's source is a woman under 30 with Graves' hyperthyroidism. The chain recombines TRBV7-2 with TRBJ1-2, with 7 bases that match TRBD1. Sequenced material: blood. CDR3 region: CASSLGEGASYGYTF. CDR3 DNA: TGTGCCAGCAGCTTAGGAGAGGGGGCATCCTATGGCTACACCTTC.